The 2 T cell receptor beta chains presented below share a single source sample, sequenced in a study of shared clonotypes between healthy human individuals (TCRdb year 2020). Library prep was done by the immunoSEQ multiplex PCR assay. Drawn from immuneACCESS, this table holds only the in-frame rearrangements with V and J called that TCRdb kept. Clones are partly lost; checked studies trace under half to an unresolved V gene and leave the rest unexplained. This sample lists some 1.5 million clones; under 99% were detected once. 0.4% to 0.55% of the sample is in the top ten clones. Material for sequencing was naive CD4+ T cells sorted from blood. The sample's cell subset or site label, in plain terms: CD45RA+ positively selected. The receptor source for this set is a man younger than 40 in good health.

The V gene is TRBV4-2, the J gene TRBJ2-3; D is undetermined. CDR1 LGHNA and CDR2 YNFKEQ come from the germline V gene. The CDR3 sequence is 16 residues long. V lost 4 bases and J 1 base, leaving 15 bases between the germline ends. The CDR3: CASSPLDRRRTDTQYF. The CDR3 region has the DNA TGTGCCAGCAGCCCCCTTGATCGTCGACGCACAGATACGCAGTATTTT.

The V and J genes are TRBV12-5 and TRBJ2-1; TRBD2 might be the D (6 bases). Germline V gene sequence: CDR1 LGHNT, CDR2 FRNRAP. Deletions cut 4 bases from V and 4 bases from J, with 23 bases between. The CDR3 has 18 residues. The CDR3 bases are TGTGCTAGTGGTTCGCAGACAATCCCCGGGACTGAATACAATGAGCAGTTCTTC. Amino acids: CASGSQTIPGTEYNEQFF.